One and the same sample provided the 21 T cell receptor beta chains below, sequenced in a study of blood T cell repertoires in COVID-19 (dated by TCRdb to 2018 to 2020). Library method: the immunoSEQ multiplex PCR assay. Entries here come from immuneACCESS through TCRdb and include only in-frame sequences with V and J called. Some clones fail to appear in such tables; in the studies checked, an unresolved V gene covers under half of the shortfall, and the cause of the remainder is unknown. The sample table records around 180,000 clones; 70% to 90% of these occur just once. Approximately 4% of the sample is taken by the ten largest. Sample: peripheral blood. Every receptor here comes from a woman aged 25 to 45 with acute or convalescent COVID-19.

This chain joins TRBV11-3 and TRBJ1-1; D is unresolved. Germline V gene lookup returns CDR1 SGHNT and CDR2 YENEEA. The CDR3 is 13 amino acids. Trimming took off 3 bases at V and 8 bases at J, with 13 bases between the two ends. The CDR3 DNA reads as TGTGCCAGCAGCTTTAGAGGGATCCGAGAAGCTTTCTTT. As protein: CASSFRGIREAFF.

The chain couples TRBV3-1 (or the pseudogene TRBV3-2) to TRBJ1-2; possible D gene TRBD1, 6 bases. Germline values: CDR1 LGHDT, CDR2 YNNKEL (reference sequence). The CDR3 consists of 15 residues. With 4 bases removed from V and 8 bases from J, the gap between germline ends came to 20 bases. The CDR3: CASSLGPDARGGYTF. The CDR3 DNA reads TGTGCCAGCAGCCTAGGGCCAGATGCGAGGGGGGGCTACACCTTC.

This clone was seen a few times. J is TRBJ1-1 and V is TRBV27; D unresolved. CDR1 is MNHEY and CDR2 is SMNVEV in the germline V gene (reference sequence). This CDR3 comprises 8 residues. The ends were cut back, 8 bases at V and 13 bases at J, with 8 bases in the middle. The CDR3 nucleotides read TGTGCCAGCCGGCGAGGTTTCTTT. This codes for CASRRGFF.

The table lists this clone with a few counts. The same CDR3 is also encoded by other DNA sequences in this sample. The gene calls are TRBV2 and TRBJ2-7, with 8 bases lining up with TRBD1. Germline V gene lookup returns CDR1 SNHLY and CDR2 FYNNEI. The CDR3 length is 12 residues. The junction had 4 bases not matched to a gene; V was cut back by 8 bases and J by 4 bases. This CDR3 reads CASGTGTYEQYF. The CDR3 nucleotides read TGTGCCAGCGGGACAGGTACTTACGAGCAGTACTTC.

This clone has just one count. This sequence joins TRBV6-5 and TRBJ1-5; maybe TRBD1 (6 bases). Trimming took 6 bases from V and 0 from J, leaving 9 bases between them. Germline lookup yields CDR1 MNHEY and CDR2 SVGAGI. The CDR3 contains 14 residues. For the CDR3, the DNA is TGTGCCAGCAGGAGGACAGATAGCAATCAGCCCCAGCATTTT. It is translated as CASRRTDSNQPQHF.

The CDR3 region has the DNA TGTGCCAGCAGTGCCCTCGGTGATAACAATGAGCAGTTCTTC. It translates to CASSALGDNNEQFF. The J gene is TRBJ2-1, the V gene TRBV2; D gene uncertain. CDR1 SNHLY and CDR2 FYNNEI come from the germline V gene. This CDR3 is 14 amino acids long. The V gene lost 4 bases and the J gene lost 5 bases, with 12 bases spanning the gap. The full variable domain, its missing parts supplied by reference TRBV2 and TRBJ2-1, is EPEVTQTPSHQVTQMGQEVILRCVPISNHLYFYWYRQILGQKVEFLVSFYNNEISEKSEIFDDQFSVERPDGSNFTLKIRSTKLEDSAMYFCASSALGDNNEQFFGPGTRLTVL.

The rearrangement links TRBV15 to TRBJ1-2, with 9 nucleotides matching TRBD1. The V gene end was trimmed by 2 bases and the J gene end by 5 bases; junction bases not matched to a gene: 9. There are 16 residues in the CDR3. Germline assignment: CDR1 LNHNV and CDR2 YYDKDF (reference sequence). The CDR3 coding sequence is TGTGCCACCAGCAGACTATTAACAGGGGGCGGTTATGGCTACACCTTC. It encodes CATSRLLTGGGYGYTF.

The chain employs TRBV5-1 and TRBJ2-7; D is uncertain. Germline CDR1 is SGHRS and CDR2 is YFSETQ. V lost 3 bases and J lost 1, with 14 bases in between. The CDR3 loop spans 15 amino acids. The CDR3 loop reads CASSSPARPSYEQYF. In nucleotides, the CDR3 is TGCGCCAGCAGCTCCCCAGCGCGACCTTCCTACGAGCAGTACTTC.

The CDR3 region has the DNA TGTGCCAGCAGTTACGGTCCAGAAAACATTCAGTACTTC. Protein product: CASSYGPENIQYF. The chain employs TRBV6-6 and TRBJ2-4; D gene uncertain. The germline V and J ends were trimmed by 2 bases and 5 bases, with 7 bases remaining between them. The length of the CDR3 is 13 residues. Germline V gene sequence: CDR1 MNHNY, CDR2 SVGAGI (reference sequence).

This clone was counted a single time. This chain joins TRBV10-3 and TRBJ1-2; D gene ambiguous. Trimming took 3 bases from V and 9 from J, leaving 14 bases between them. Germline V gives CDR1 ENHRY, CDR2 SYGVKD. This CDR3 spans 13 amino acids. DNA for the CDR3: TGTGCCATCAGTGAAGGAGGTGGGTTAAGCTACACCTTC. Its protein product is CAISEGGGLSYTF.

The chain joins TRBV29-1 to TRBJ2-1, with D perhaps TRBD2 (6 bases). The V end lost 4 bases, the J end lost 7 bases, and 20 bases lay between the germline ends. Germline CDR1 SQVTM, CDR2 ANQGSEA. The CDR3 runs 15 residues. The CDR3 loop is CSVARRLDGNNEQFF. The CDR3, as DNA: TGCAGCGTTGCCCGACGACTAGATGGTAATAATGAGCAGTTCTTC.

The chain recombines TRBV18 with TRBJ2-5; D might be TRBD2 (6 bases). The CDR3 has 14 amino acids. Trimming left V 1 base short and J 5 bases short, with 11 bases between. CDR1 is KGHSH and CDR2 is LQKENI in the germline V gene. The CDR3 coding sequence is TGTGCCAGCTCACCACGCGGGATCGAGGAGACCCAGTACTTC. This codes for CASSPRGIEETQYF.

This chain connects TRBV18 to TRBJ2-1, with 7 positions matching TRBD1. This CDR3 comprises 13 residues. The V gene end was trimmed by 5 bases and the J gene end by 6 bases; junction bases not matched to a gene: 4. Germline assignment: CDR1 KGHSH and CDR2 LQKENI. The CDR3 protein is CASSTGQVNEQFF. CDR3 sequence (DNA): TGTGCCAGCTCAACCGGACAGGTCAATGAGCAGTTCTTC. The entire variable domain, with the rest obtained from reference TRBV18 and TRBJ2-1, is as follows: NAGVMQNPRHLVRRRGQEARLRCSPMKGHSHVYWYRQLPEEGLKFMVYLQKENIIDESGMPKERFSAEFPKEGPSILRIQQVVRGDSAAYFCASSTGQVNEQFFGPGTRLTVL.

The gene calls are TRBV10-3 and TRBJ2-1, with TRBD2 matching over 12 bases. V shed 4 bases, J shed 7 bases, and the junction held 5 bases outside the gene matches. This CDR3 is 15 amino acids long. Germline V lookup: CDR1 ENHRY, CDR2 SYGVKD. CDR3 amino acids: CAISGTSGRLNEQFF. The CDR3 coding sequence is TGTGCCATCAGTGGAACTAGCGGGAGGCTTAATGAGCAGTTCTTC.

This clone is a singleton in its sample. The chain employs TRBV12-3 or TRBV12-4 and TRBJ1-1; D remains unclear. The CDR3 has 12 amino acids. V was cut by 3 bases and J by 4 bases, with 6 bases left in between. CDR3 loop: CASSFLGTEAFF. DNA for the CDR3: TGTGCCAGCAGTTTCCTCGGCACTGAAGCTTTCTTT.

This clone has a handful of counts. The V call is TRBV5-1, the J call TRBJ1-2, with 8 bases that match TRBD1. The CDR3 has 16 amino acids. Germline CDR1 SGHRS, CDR2 YFSETQ. The J segment lost 3 bases and the V segment lost 5 bases, leaving 12 bases of the junction unmatched. The CDR3 nucleotides are TGCGCCAGCAGTAGGACAGGGTTTGTCGACGACTATGGCTACACCTTC. Protein sequence: CASSRTGFVDDYGYTF.

J is TRBJ2-1 and V is TRBV6-5; D not certain. Germline CDR1 is MNHEY and CDR2 is SVGAGI. The CDR3 has 12 amino acids. Trimming stripped 5 bases from V and 9 bases from J, with 11 bases between. Here the CDR3 DNA reads TGTGCCAGCAGTAATCTAGGCAGTGAGCAGTTCTTC. The encoded protein is CASSNLGSEQFF.

This sequence joins TRBV28 and TRBJ2-1; D unclear. Trimming removed 3 bases at V and 8 bases at J, with 8 bases between. The germline CDR1 and CDR2 sequences are MDHEN and SYDVKM. The CDR3 is 12 residues long. CDR3 bases: TGTGCCAGCAGTTTGGGTGGAGATGAGCAGTTCTTC. This codes for CASSLGGDEQFF.

The chain carries TRBV18 and TRBJ2-7; possibly TRBD2 for D (6 bases). CDR1 and CDR2 (germline): KGHSH, LQKENI. The CDR3 extends over 14 amino acids. V dropped 6 bases and J dropped 6 bases, with 18 bases sitting between them. CDR3 sequence reads: CASSWDSQFREQYF. The CDR3 nucleotides are TGTGCCAGCTCGTGGGACTCCCAGTTCCGCGAGCAGTACTTC.

This clone was picked up a small number of times. V is TRBV14 and J is TRBJ1-1; D is undetermined. The germline V and J ends were trimmed by 8 bases and 6 bases, with 16 bases remaining between them. The CDR3 extends over 13 amino acids. Germline V gene sequence: CDR1 SGHDN, CDR2 FVKESK. The CDR3 reads CASSKMVGPEAFF. The CDR3 DNA sequence: TGTGCCAGCTCGAAAATGGTTGGCCCTGAAGCTTTCTTT.

This clone has only one observation. This chain joins TRBV19 and TRBJ2-1; TRBD1 might be the D (6 bases). Germline V gene data show CDR1 as LNHDA and CDR2 as SQIVND (reference sequence). The length of the CDR3 is 14 residues. V lost 3 bases, J lost 9 bases, and 15 bases lay in between. The CDR3 region has the DNA TGTGCCAGTAGTATGAGGGCAGGGACAATTGAGCAGTTCTTC. Translation: CASSMRAGTIEQFF.